The rows below give T cell receptor beta chains drawn from one sample of a study of regulatory T cells in long-lasting Graves disease. From the multiplex PCR reads, TCRdb called clonotypes with MiXCR, one entry per CDR3 protein. The sample includes about 440,000 distinct CDR3 sequences, about a sixth of them seen just once. The same data also went into a second study, on T cells in Graves' hyperthyroidism and ophthalmopathy.

Sample: peripheral blood mononuclear cells (PBMCs), taken at new diagnosis, from a patient treated with antithyroid drugs. The receptors stem from a woman younger than 30 with Graves disease. Each CDR3 is given with its conserved first and last residue. Fields, in order: clone size, V gene, D gene, J gene, CDR3 DNA, CDR3 protein. The D gene is left open where the match is weak. Not every row has a clone size; where given, it reads once, few, many or a size class.

-,TRBV7-2,-,TRBJ2-7,TGTGCCAGCAGCTCTGTCGTCCCGAGGCTGGCAAACTACTACGAGCAGTACTTC,CASSSVVPRLANYYEQYF
-,TRBV7-6,-,TRBJ2-5,TGTGCCAGCAGCTTACCTCAAGAGACCCAGTACTTC,CASSLPQETQYF
few,TRBV5-1,-,TRBJ2-3,-,CASSTSRPPDTQYF
-,TRBV11-3,TRBD1,TRBJ2-5,TGTGCCAGCAGCTGGGTAGGGGGCGGGCAAGAGACCCAGTACTTC,CASSWVGGGQETQYF
many,TRBV6-1,TRBD2,TRBJ2-7,TGTGCCTCCGAGGTGGGGGGGTCAGCCTCCTACGAGCAGTACTTC,CASEVGGSASYEQYF
few,TRBV12-3/TRBV12-4,TRBD1,TRBJ2-2,TGTGCCAGCAGTTCCCATCAGGGGGGACAGGGGGTATCCGGGGAGCTGTTTTTT,CASSSHQGGQGVSGELFF
-,TRBV30,-,TRBJ2-4,TGTGCCTGGAATTTGGGGGGCCTAGCCAAAAACATTCAGTACTTC,CAWNLGGLAKNIQYF
few,TRBV6-9,-,TRBJ2-2,TGTGCCAGCAGTTGGGACCTAACAGGGAGGGACACCGGGGAGCTGTTTTTT,CASSWDLTGRDTGELFF
few,TRBV28,-,TRBJ1-6,TGTGCCAGCAGGCCAGGACAGCTTCATTCACCCCTCCACTTT,CASRPGQLHSPLHF
-,TRBV29-1,TRBD1,TRBJ2-2,TGCAGCTTCTACAGGGGAGACACCGGGGAGCTGTTTTTT,CSFYRGDTGELFF
many,TRBV5-1,-,TRBJ2-1,TGCGCCAGCAGCTTGGCCTTGGCAGAAGGCCAGTTCTTC,CASSLALAEGQFF
many,TRBV28,-,TRBJ1-1,TGTGCCAGCTCCCCTCGGAGGGCGGATGGTACTGAAGCTTTCTTT,CASSPRRADGTEAFF
few,TRBV5-8,-,TRBJ2-5,TGTGCCAGCAGCGGAAGACTAGTTTTGGAGACCCAGTACTTC,CASSGRLVLETQYF
many,TRBV6-1,TRBD2,TRBJ2-7,TGTGCCAGCAGTAATCCGGGACTAGAATCCTACGAGCAGTACTTC,CASSNPGLESYEQYF
many,TRBV28,-,TRBJ2-7,TGTGCCAGCAGTTTGACGGACTACGAGCAGTACTTC,CASSLTDYEQYF
few,TRBV30,TRBD2,TRBJ2-2,TGTGCCTGGAGTGTCACCAGCGGGAGCGTCGGGGAGCTGTTTTTT,CAWSVTSGSVGELFF
many,TRBV6-1,TRBD2,TRBJ2-1,TGTGCCAGCAGAAAAGCGGGGGACAATGAGCAGTTCTTC,CASRKAGDNEQFF
few,TRBV6-5,-,TRBJ1-5,TGTGCCAGCAGTTACTCACGCAGAAAATTCAATCAGCCCCAGCATTTT,CASSYSRRKFNQPQHF
-,TRBV12-3/TRBV12-4,TRBD1,TRBJ1-6,TGTGCCAGCAGCTACTCATCGGGACAGGGCTCATCACCCCTCCACTTT,CASSYSSGQGSSPLHF
-,TRBV6-2/TRBV6-3,-,TRBJ2-7,TGTGCCCCCCTGACTGAATCCTACGAGCAGTACTTC,CAPLTESYEQYF
few,TRBV5-6,TRBD1,TRBJ1-2,TGTGCCAGCAGCATAGGGACAGGGTCTTTCTATGGCTACACCTTC,CASSIGTGSFYGYTF
-,TRBV12-3/TRBV12-4,TRBD2,TRBJ2-3,TGTGCCAGCACCCGACTAGCGGGAGGCACAGATACGCAGTATTTT,CASTRLAGGTDTQYF
many,TRBV7-3,-,TRBJ1-1,TGTGCCAGCAGCTACCAGTCGAACACTGAAGCTTTCTTT,CASSYQSNTEAFF
many,TRBV7-2,-,TRBJ2-1,TGTGCCAGCAGCTTAGACGGGGGGCGTCACAATGAGCAGTTCTTC,CASSLDGGRHNEQFF
few,TRBV6-1,TRBD1,TRBJ1-5,TGTGCCAGCGGGACAGGGGTTGGACAGCCCCAGCATTTT,CASGTGVGQPQHF
-,TRBV4-2,-,TRBJ2-2,TGTGCCAGCAGCCAAGATTCGGACTCCGCGAACACCGGGGAGCTGTTTTTT,CASSQDSDSANTGELFF
-,TRBV4-2,TRBD2,TRBJ2-2,TGTGCCAGCAGCCGGACTAGCGGGAGCAACACCGGGGAGCTGTTTTTT,CASSRTSGSNTGELFF
few,TRBV10-3,-,TRBJ1-5,TGTGCCATCAGTGACCCACGAGGGGGGTTCGATCAGCCCCAGCATTTT,CAISDPRGGFDQPQHF
-,TRBV27,-,TRBJ2-2,TGTGCCAGCAGTTTATCCGGGCCGGACACCGGGGAGCTGTTTTTT,CASSLSGPDTGELFF
few,TRBV30,TRBD2,TRBJ2-7,TGTGCCTGGAGTGTAGCTGCGGGAGTATCCGAGCAGTACTTC,CAWSVAAGVSEQYF
few,TRBV5-1,TRBD2,TRBJ2-7,TGCGCCAGCAGCTCAAGCGGGAACTCCTACGAGCAGTACTTC,CASSSSGNSYEQYF
many,TRBV19,TRBD1,TRBJ1-5,TGTGCCAGTAGTTGGACAGGGGGCAATCAGCCCCAGCATTTT,CASSWTGGNQPQHF
many,TRBV7-2,TRBD2,TRBJ2-1,TGTGCCAGCAGCCCCCGGCGGACCGGGACTAACAGGTACAATGAGCAGTTCTTC,CASSPRRTGTNRYNEQFF
few,TRBV5-1,-,TRBJ2-7,TGCGCCAGCAGCTTGTGGCGGAACTCCTACGAGCAGTACTTC,CASSLWRNSYEQYF
-,TRBV6-5,-,TRBJ2-5,TGTGCCAGCAGTTGGGGGATAGAGACCCAGTACTTC,CASSWGIETQYF
many,TRBV6-5,-,TRBJ2-1,TGTGCCAGCAGTTACGTCATAGGGCTAAATGAGCAGTTCTTC,CASSYVIGLNEQFF
many,TRBV28,-,TRBJ2-1,TGTGCCAGCAGTTCGAGTGAGGGAGATACTGAGCAGTTCTTC,CASSSSEGDTEQFF
-,TRBV3-1,TRBD2,TRBJ2-1,TGTGCCAGCAGCCGAGGGACTAGCGGGGCTTACAATGAGCAGTTCTTC,CASSRGTSGAYNEQFF
few,TRBV10-2,TRBD2,TRBJ2-2,TGCGCCAGCAAACTAGCGGGAGGACTGGAGCTGTTTTTT,CASKLAGGLELFF
few,TRBV6-1,TRBD1,TRBJ2-5,TGTGCCAGCAGTAACGACCCGACGACAGGGGGAAAGACCCAGTACTTC,CASSNDPTTGGKTQYF
few,TRBV5-4,-,TRBJ2-3,TGTGCCAGCAGCAATGCTACAGATACGCAGTATTTT,CASSNATDTQYF
-,TRBV4-3,-,TRBJ2-3,TGCGCCAGCAGCCAAGTTGGGTCAGATACGCAGTATTTT,CASSQVGSDTQYF
-,TRBV5-1,TRBD2,TRBJ2-7,TGCGCCAGCAGTCCAATAGCGGGAGGAACCTACGAGCAGTACTTC,CASSPIAGGTYEQYF
-,TRBV28,TRBD1,TRBJ1-6,TGTGCCAGCAGCTTCGGTTACAGGGGAACCTCCTATAATTCACCCCTCCACTTT,CASSFGYRGTSYNSPLHF
-,TRBV7-3,-,TRBJ2-3,TGTGCCAGTGGGTTTGGGTCAGATACGCAGTATTTT,CASGFGSDTQYF